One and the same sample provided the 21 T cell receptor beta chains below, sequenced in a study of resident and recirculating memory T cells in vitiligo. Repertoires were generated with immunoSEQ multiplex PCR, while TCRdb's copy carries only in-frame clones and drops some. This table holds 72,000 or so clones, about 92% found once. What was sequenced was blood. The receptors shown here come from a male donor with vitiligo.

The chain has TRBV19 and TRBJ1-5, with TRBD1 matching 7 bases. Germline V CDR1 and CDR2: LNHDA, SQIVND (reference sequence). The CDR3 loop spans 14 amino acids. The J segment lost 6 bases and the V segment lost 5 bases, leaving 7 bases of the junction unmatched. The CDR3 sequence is CASSAGTESQPQHF. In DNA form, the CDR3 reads TGTGCCAGTAGTGCCGGGACAGAAAGTCAGCCCCAGCATTTT.

This CDR3 reads CASSFATLQYF. Written as DNA, the CDR3 is TGCGCCAGCAGCTTTGCGACATTGCAGTACTTC. This chain connects TRBV5-1 to TRBJ2-5; D is undetermined. The germline V and J ends were trimmed by 2 bases and 11 bases, with 10 bases remaining between them. Per the germline V gene, CDR1 is SGHRS and CDR2 is YFSETQ. This CDR3 has 11 residues.

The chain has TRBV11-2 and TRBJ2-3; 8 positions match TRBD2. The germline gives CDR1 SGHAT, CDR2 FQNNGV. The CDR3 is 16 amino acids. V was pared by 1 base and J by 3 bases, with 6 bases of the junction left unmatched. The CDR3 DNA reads TGTGCCAGCAGCTTAGGGAGCGGGAGAAGGACAGATACGCAGTATTTT. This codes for CASSLGSGRRTDTQYF.

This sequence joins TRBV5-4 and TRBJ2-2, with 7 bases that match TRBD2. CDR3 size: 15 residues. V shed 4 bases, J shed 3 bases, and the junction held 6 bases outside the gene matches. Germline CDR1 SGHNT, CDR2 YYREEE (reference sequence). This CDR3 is CASSDRDYHTGELFF. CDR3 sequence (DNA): TGTGCCAGCAGCGATCGGGACTACCACACCGGGGAGCTGTTTTTT.

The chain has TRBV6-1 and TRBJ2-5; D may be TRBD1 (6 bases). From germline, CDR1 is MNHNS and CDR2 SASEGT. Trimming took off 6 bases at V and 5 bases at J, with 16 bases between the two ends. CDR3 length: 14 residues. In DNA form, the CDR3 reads TGTGCCAGCAGACTCAGGGCCCAGGGGGAGACCCAGTACTTC. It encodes CASRLRAQGETQYF.

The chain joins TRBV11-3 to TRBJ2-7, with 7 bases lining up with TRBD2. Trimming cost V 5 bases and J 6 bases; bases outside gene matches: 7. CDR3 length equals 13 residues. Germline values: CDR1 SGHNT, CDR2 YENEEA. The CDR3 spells CASSVGTIIEQYF. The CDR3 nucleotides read TGTGCCAGCAGCGTAGGGACTATAATCGAGCAGTACTTC.

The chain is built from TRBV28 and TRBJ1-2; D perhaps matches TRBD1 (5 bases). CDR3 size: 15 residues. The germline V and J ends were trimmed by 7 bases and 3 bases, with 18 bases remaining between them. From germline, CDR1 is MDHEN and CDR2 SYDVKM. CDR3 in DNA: TGTGCCAGCACCCCACACTCCCCAGGGTACTATGGCTACACCTTC. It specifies CASTPHSPGYYGYTF.

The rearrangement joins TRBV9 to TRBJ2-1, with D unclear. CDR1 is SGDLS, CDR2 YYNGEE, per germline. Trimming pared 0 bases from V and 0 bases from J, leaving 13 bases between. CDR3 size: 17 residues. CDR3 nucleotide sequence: TGTGCCAGCAGCGTAGGGTACTTCTCGAGCTCCTACAATGAGCAGTTCTTC. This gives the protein CASSVGYFSSSYNEQFF.

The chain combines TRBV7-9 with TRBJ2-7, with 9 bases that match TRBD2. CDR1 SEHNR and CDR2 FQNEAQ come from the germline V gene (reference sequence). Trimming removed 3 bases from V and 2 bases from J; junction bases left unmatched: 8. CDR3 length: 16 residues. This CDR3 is CASSFFLREGPYEQYF. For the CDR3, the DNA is TGTGCCAGCAGCTTTTTTTTGCGGGAGGGCCCCTACGAGCAGTACTTC.

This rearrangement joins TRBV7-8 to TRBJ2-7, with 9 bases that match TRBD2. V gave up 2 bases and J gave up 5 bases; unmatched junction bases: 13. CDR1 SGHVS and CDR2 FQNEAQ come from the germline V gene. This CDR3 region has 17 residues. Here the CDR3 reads CASSLRVRGTSRNEQYF. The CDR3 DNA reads TGTGCCAGCAGCTTAAGGGTCAGGGGGACTAGCAGAAACGAGCAGTACTTC.

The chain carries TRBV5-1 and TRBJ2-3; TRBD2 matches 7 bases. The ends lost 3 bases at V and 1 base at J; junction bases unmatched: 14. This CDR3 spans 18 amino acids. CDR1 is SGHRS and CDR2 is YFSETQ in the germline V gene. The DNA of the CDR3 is TGCGCCAGCAGCTCACAACCCCCGGGACTACCAGGCACAGATACGCAGTATTTT. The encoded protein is CASSSQPPGLPGTDTQYF.

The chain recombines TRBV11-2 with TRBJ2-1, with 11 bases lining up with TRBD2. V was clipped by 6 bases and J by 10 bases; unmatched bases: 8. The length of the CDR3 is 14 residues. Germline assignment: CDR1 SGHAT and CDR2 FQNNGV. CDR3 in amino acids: CASRRLAGTLEQFF. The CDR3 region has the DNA TGTGCCAGCAGGCGACTAGCGGGAACGTTGGAGCAGTTCTTC.

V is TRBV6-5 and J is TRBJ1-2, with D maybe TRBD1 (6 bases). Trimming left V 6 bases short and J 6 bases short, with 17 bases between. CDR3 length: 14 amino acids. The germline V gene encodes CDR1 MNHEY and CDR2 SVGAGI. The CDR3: CASRNRVPTDGYTF. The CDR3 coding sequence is TGTGCCAGCAGGAACAGGGTCCCGACTGATGGCTACACCTTC.

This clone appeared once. The CDR3 region is CASSPTRGLGAEAFF. In DNA, the CDR3 is TGCGCCAGCAGCCCGACGAGGGGGCTGGGCGCTGAAGCTTTCTTT. The chain combines TRBV4-3 with TRBJ1-1, with 7 bases lining up with TRBD1. CDR3 length: 15 residues. CDR1 is LGHNA, CDR2 YSLEER, per germline. Unmatched junction bases numbered 11, after V lost 4 bases and J lost 6 bases.

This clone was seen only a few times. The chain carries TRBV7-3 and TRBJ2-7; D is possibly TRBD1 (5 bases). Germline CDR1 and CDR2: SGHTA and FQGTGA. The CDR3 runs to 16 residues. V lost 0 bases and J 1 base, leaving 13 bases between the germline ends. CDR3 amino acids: CASSLTGAPESYEQYF. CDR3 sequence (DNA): TGTGCCAGCAGCTTAACAGGGGCCCCAGAGTCCTACGAGCAGTACTTC.

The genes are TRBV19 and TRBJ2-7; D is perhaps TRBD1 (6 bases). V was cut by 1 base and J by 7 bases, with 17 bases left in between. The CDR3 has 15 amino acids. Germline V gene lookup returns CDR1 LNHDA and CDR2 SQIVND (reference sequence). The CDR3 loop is CASSIGTRGGKEQYF. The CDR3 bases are TGTGCCAGTAGTATAGGAACTAGAGGGGGAAAGGAGCAGTACTTC. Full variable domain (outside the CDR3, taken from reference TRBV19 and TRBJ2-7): DGGITQSPKYLFRKEGQNVTLSCEQNLNHDAMYWYRQDPGQGLRLIYYSQIVNDFQKGDIAEGYSVSREKKESFPLTVTSAQKNPTAFYLCASSIGTRGGKEQYFGPGTRLTVT.

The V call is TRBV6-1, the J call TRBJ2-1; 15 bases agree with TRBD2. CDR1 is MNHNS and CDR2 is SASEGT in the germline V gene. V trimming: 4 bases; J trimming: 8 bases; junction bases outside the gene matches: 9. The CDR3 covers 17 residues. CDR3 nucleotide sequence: TGTGCCAGCAGTGCCCAAGGACTAGCGGGAGGGCCCGATGAGCAGTTCTTC. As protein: CASSAQGLAGGPDEQFF.

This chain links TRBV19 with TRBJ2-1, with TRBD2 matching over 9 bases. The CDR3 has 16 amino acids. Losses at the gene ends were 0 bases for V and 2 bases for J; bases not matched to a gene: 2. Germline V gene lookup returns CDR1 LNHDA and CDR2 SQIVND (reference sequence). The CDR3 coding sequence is TGTGCCAGTAGTATAGAACCTAGCGGGACCTACAATGAGCAGTTCTTC. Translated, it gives CASSIEPSGTYNEQFF.

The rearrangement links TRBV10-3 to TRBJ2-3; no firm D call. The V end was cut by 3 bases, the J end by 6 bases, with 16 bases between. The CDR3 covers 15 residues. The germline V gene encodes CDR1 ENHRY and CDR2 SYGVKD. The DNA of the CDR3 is TGTGCCATCAGTGAAGAGCCACAGACATTCGATACGCAGTATTTT. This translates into CAISEEPQTFDTQYF.

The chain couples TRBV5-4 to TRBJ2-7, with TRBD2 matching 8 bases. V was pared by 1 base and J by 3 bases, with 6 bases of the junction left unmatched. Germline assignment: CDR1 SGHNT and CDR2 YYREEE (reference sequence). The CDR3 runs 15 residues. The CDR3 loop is CASSLRLAGFYEQYF. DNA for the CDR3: TGTGCCAGCAGCTTGAGGCTAGCGGGCTTCTACGAGCAGTACTTC.

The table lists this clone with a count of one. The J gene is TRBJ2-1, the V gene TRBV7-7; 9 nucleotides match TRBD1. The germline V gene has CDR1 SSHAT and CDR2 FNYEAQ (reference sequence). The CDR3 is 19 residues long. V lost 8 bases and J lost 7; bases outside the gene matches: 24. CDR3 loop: CASPGDKVSWDRVENEQFF. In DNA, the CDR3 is TGTGCCAGCCCAGGGGATAAAGTTAGCTGGGACAGGGTCGAGAATGAGCAGTTCTTC.